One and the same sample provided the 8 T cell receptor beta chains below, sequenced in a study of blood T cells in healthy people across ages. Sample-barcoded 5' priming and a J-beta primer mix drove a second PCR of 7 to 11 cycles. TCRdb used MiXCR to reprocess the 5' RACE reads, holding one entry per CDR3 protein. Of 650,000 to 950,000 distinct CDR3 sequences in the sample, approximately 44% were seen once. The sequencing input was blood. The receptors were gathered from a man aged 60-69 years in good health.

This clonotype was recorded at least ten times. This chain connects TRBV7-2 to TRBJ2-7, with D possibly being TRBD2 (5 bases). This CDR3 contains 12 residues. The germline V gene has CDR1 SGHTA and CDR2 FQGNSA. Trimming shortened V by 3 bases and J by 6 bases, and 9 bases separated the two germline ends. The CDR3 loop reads CASSFSLGEQYF. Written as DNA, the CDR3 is TGTGCCAGCAGCTTTTCACTAGGCGAGCAGTACTTC.

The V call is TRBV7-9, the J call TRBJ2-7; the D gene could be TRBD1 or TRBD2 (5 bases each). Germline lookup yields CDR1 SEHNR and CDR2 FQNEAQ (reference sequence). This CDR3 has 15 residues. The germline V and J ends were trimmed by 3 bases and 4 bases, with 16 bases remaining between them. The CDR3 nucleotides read TGTGCCAGCAGCTTTTGGGGGAACAGAAATTACGAGCAGTACTTC. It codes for CASSFWGNRNYEQYF. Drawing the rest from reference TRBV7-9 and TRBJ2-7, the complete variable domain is DTGVSQNPRHKITKRGQNVTFRCDPISEHNRLYWYRQTLGQGPEFLTYFQNEAQLEKSRLLSDRFSAERPKGSFSTLEIQRTEQGDSAMYLCASSFWGNRNYEQYFGPGTRLTVT.

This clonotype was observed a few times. The CDR3 DNA sequence: TGCAGTGCTCCAAGTCCCGCGGGGGGCCCCGAGCAGTACTTC. Protein sequence: CSAPSPAGGPEQYF. V usage is TRBV20-1 and J usage is TRBJ2-7; TRBD2 agrees at 8 bases. The length of the CDR3 is 14 residues. Germline V gene lookup returns CDR1 DFQATT and CDR2 SNEGSKA (reference sequence). V lost 5 bases and J lost 6; bases outside the gene matches: 12.

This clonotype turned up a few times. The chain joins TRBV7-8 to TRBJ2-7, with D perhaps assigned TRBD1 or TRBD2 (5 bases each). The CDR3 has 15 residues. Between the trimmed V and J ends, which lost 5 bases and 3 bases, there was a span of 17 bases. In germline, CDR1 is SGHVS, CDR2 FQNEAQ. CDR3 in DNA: TGTGCCAGCAGCACCGTGTCCGGGACCGTCTACGAGCAGTACTTC. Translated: CASSTVSGTVYEQYF.

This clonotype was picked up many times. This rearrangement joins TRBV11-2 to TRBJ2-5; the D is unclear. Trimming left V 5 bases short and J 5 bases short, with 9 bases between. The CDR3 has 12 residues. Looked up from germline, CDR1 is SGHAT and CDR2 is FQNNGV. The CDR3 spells CASSPGLETQYF. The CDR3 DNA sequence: TGTGCCAGCAGCCCTGGCTTGGAGACCCAGTACTTC.

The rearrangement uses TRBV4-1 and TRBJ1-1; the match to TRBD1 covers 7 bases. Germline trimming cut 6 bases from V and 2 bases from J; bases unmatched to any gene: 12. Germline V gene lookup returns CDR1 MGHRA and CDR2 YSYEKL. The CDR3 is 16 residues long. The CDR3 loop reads CASSHMPGQSNTEAFF. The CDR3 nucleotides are TGCGCCAGCAGTCACATGCCGGGACAGAGCAACACTGAAGCTTTCTTT.

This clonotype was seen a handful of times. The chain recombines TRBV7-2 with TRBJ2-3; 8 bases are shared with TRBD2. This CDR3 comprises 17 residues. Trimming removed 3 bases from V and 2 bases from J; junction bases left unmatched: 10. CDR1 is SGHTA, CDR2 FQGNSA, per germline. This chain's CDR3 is CASSFDIRAGVTDTQYF. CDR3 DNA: TGTGCCAGCAGCTTCGATATTCGAGCGGGGGTCACAGATACGCAGTATTTT.

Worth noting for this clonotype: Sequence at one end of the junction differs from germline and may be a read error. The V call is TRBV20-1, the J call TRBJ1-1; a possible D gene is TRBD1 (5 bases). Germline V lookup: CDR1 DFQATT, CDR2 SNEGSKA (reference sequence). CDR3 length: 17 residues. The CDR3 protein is CSTRDHEGRDPDTEAFF. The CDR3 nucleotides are TGCAGTACTAGAGATCACGAGGGGCGGGACCCGGACACTGAAGCTTTCTTT.